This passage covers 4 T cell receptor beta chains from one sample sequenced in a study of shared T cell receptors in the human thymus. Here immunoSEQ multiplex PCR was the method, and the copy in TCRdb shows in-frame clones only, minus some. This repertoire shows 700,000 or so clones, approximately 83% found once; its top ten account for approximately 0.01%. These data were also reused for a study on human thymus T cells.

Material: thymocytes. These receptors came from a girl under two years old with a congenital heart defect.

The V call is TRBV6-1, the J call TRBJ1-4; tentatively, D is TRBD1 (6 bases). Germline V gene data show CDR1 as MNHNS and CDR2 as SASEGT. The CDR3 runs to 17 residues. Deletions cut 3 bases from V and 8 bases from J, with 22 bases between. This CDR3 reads CASSDKPGWGHGEKLFF. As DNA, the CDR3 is TGTGCCAGCAGTGACAAACCTGGGTGGGGGCACGGAGAAAAACTGTTTTTT.

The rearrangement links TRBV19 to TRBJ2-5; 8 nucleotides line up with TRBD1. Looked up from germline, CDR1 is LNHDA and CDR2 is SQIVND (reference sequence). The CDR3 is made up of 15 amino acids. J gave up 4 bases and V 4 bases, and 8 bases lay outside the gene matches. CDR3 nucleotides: TGTGCCAGTAGTAGGACAGGGTTGTTGGGAGAGACCCAGTACTTC. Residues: CASSRTGLLGETQYF.

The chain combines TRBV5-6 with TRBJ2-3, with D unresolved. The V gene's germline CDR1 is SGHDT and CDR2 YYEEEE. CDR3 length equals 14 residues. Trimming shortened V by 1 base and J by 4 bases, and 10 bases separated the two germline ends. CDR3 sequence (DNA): TGTGCCAGCAGCTTGACGAGGTGTGCAGATACGCAGTATTTT. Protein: CASSLTRCADTQYF.

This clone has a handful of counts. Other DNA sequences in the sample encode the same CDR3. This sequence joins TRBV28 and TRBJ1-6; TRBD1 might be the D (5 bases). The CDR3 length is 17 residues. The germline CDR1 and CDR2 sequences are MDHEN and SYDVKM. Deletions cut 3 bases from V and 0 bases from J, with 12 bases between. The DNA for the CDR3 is TGTGCCAGCAGTTTTGGGGGGAAGGCCTCCTATAATTCACCCCTCCACTTT. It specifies CASSFGGKASYNSPLHF.